The sequence of this T cell receptor beta chain was determined in a study of PD-L1 blockade in urothelial cancer. Across the study: The median number of T cells present in blood samples was fewer than 150,000. Notes on the study in general: Where pretreatment blood TCR clonality fell below the median, better survival was predicted.

Only in-frame clones appear in the TCRdb table, and some are missing; sequencing was by immunoSEQ multiplex PCR. The table shows 84,000 or so clones, with 85% occurring only once. The time point denotes: pretreatment peripheral blood. V was pared by 5 bases and J by 4 bases, with 18 bases between. The CDR3 consists of 15 residues. Germline CDR1 is SGHVS and CDR2 is FNYEAQ. As regards this clone: The target antigen is unknown.

The source of this sequence is a man aged 55 to 70 with urothelial cancer. The rearrangement links TRBV7-6 to TRBJ2-7; D perhaps matches TRBD2 (5 bases). The sequencing used PBMCs, collected around atezolizumab (anti-PD-L1) treatment. CDR3 sequence: CASSPDVGRRYEQYF. CDR3 coding DNA: TGTGCCAGCAGCCCAGATGTGGGAAGGAGGTACGAGCAGTACTTC.